Listed below are T cell receptor beta chains from one sample, sequenced in a study of regulatory T cells in long-lasting Graves disease. TCRdb used MiXCR to reprocess the multiplex PCR reads, holding one entry per CDR3 protein. This table holds roughly 490,000 distinct CDR3 sequences, around a fifth found once. The sample here was peripheral blood mononuclear cells (PBMCs), taken when the disease was refractory, from a patient treated with antithyroid drugs. Receptor source: a female donor with Graves disease. CDR3s include the opening cysteine and the closing phenylalanine or tryptophan. A D gene is named only where the DNA matches it firmly. Only some rows state a clone size, as once, few, many or a class for expanded clones.

CASSPWEASGSGELFF,TGTGCCAGCAGCCCTTGGGAGGCTAGCGGAAGCGGGGAGCTGTTTTTT,.,TRBV6-2/TRBV6-3,TRBD2,TRBJ2-2
CAGTVPYSYNSPLHF,TGCGCCGGTACTGTGCCGTACTCCTATAATTCACCCCTCCACTTT,.,TRBV4-3,.,TRBJ1-6
CASSTDRGSPLHF,TGTGCCAGCAGCACGGACAGGGGATCACCCCTCCACTTT,few,TRBV7-6,TRBD1,TRBJ1-6
CASSQWVNVGEQYF,TGTGCCAGCAGCCAGTGGGTAAACGTGGGAGAGCAGTACTTC,.,TRBV7-9,.,TRBJ2-7
CSARDQGATHYNSPLHF,TGCAGTGCTAGAGATCAGGGGGCAACTCACTATAATTCACCCCTCCACTTT,many,TRBV20-1,TRBD1,TRBJ1-6
CASSPPGQGGHEQYF,TGTGCCAGCTCACCACCGGGACAGGGGGGCCACGAGCAGTACTTC,few,TRBV18,TRBD1,TRBJ2-7
CASSGRTGVDTQYF,TGTGCCAGCAGTGGGAGGACAGGGGTAGATACGCAGTATTTT,.,TRBV28,TRBD1,TRBJ2-3
CASREGGSSGNQPQHF,TGTGCCTCCCGGGAGGGGGGAAGTAGCGGCAATCAGCCCCAGCATTTT,few,TRBV10-3,.,TRBJ1-5
CASSLRTSVYSNQPQHF,TGTGCCAGCAGTCTTCGAACGAGTGTCTATAGCAATCAGCCCCAGCATTTT,many,TRBV28,.,TRBJ1-5
CASRSGTAFQETQYF,TGTGCCAGCCGATCTGGGACAGCCTTTCAAGAGACCCAGTACTTC,many,TRBV28,TRBD1,TRBJ2-5
CASASWGTRYTF,TGTGCCAGCGCATCCTGGGGTACGCGCTACACCTTC,many,TRBV12-3/TRBV12-4,.,TRBJ1-2
CASSWELNTGELFF,TGTGCCAGCAGCTGGGAGTTGAACACCGGGGAGCTGTTTTTT,many,TRBV11-2,.,TRBJ2-2
CASRSQVFGEAFF,TGTGCCAGCAGATCTCAGGTGTTCGGTGAAGCTTTCTTT,many,TRBV28,.,TRBJ1-1
CASSPRWQGATEAFF,TGTGCCAGCAGTCCCCGTTGGCAGGGGGCCACTGAAGCTTTCTTT,many,TRBV27,TRBD1,TRBJ1-1
CASSSFPGQGGGVGEKLFF,TGTGCCAGCAGCTCCTTCCCGGGACAGGGAGGTGGTGTTGGCGAAAAACTGTTTTTT,many,TRBV11-2,TRBD1,TRBJ1-4
CASSSVTALSAFF,TGTGCCAGCAGCTCAGTTACAGCACTATCAGCTTTCTTT,few,TRBV11-3,.,TRBJ1-1
CSVEEGPRYGYTF,TGCAGCGTTGAAGAGGGACCGCGTTATGGCTACACCTTC,few,TRBV29-1,.,TRBJ1-2
CASSVAGGAAGAFF,TGTGCCAGCAGCGTAGCAGGGGGCGCAGCCGGGGCTTTCTTT,.,TRBV9,TRBD1,TRBJ1-1
CASSLATGNEKLFF,TGCGCCAGCAGCTTGGCGACTGGAAATGAAAAACTGTTTTTT,few,TRBV5-1,.,TRBJ1-4
CSARSTSGFQETQYF,TGCAGTGCTAGAAGCACTAGCGGATTCCAAGAGACCCAGTACTTC,.,TRBV20-1,TRBD2,TRBJ2-5
CASSLKGGGGYNEQFF,TGTGCCAGCAGCTTAAAGGGGGGTGGGGGGTACAATGAGCAGTTCTTC,.,TRBV7-2,.,TRBJ2-1
CASSFNWRASSYEQYF,TGTGCCAGCAGTTTTAACTGGCGGGCGAGCTCCTACGAGCAGTACTTC,many,TRBV28,.,TRBJ2-7
CSVGWSTNEKLFF,TGCAGCGTTGGTTGGTCAACTAATGAAAAACTGTTTTTT,few,TRBV29-1,.,TRBJ1-4
CASSLLNPSGGQYF,TGTGCCAGCAGCTTACTAAACCCCTCCGGAGGGCAGTACTTC,.,TRBV7-9,.,TRBJ2-7
CASSPSGGQFTDTQYF,TGTGCCAGCAGCCCTAGCGGGGGCCAATTCACAGATACGCAGTATTTT,.,TRBV7-2,TRBD2,TRBJ2-3
CASSYSGGTMYEQYF,TGTGCCAGCAGCTATAGCGGGGGGACTATGTACGAGCAGTACTTC,many,TRBV27,TRBD2,TRBJ2-7
CASRNSLRDYGYTF,TGTGCCAGCAGAAACTCCTTACGGGATTATGGCTACACCTTC,many,TRBV2,.,TRBJ1-2
CASSQDGTSGNYEQYF,TGTGCCAGCAGCCAAGATGGGACTAGCGGAAACTACGAGCAGTACTTC,once,TRBV3-1,TRBD2,TRBJ2-7
CASSMAGGNTEAFF,TGTGCCAGCAGCATGGCGGGAGGGAACACTGAAGCTTTCTTT,.,TRBV7-2,.,TRBJ1-1
CATSDAEQGLIHGYTF,TGTGCCACCAGTGATGCAGAACAGGGGCTGATCCATGGCTACACCTTC,few,TRBV24-1,TRBD1,TRBJ1-2
CASSMGRDLTGYTF,TGTGCCAGTAGTATGGGCAGGGATCTTACTGGCTACACCTTC,many,TRBV19,.,TRBJ1-2
CATVTGKNYEQYF,TGTGCCACTGTTACAGGGAAGAACTACGAGCAGTACTTC,many,TRBV11-2,.,TRBJ2-7
CASRGSGRAYNEQFF,TGTGCCAGCAGGGGAAGCGGGAGGGCCTACAATGAGCAGTTCTTC,few,TRBV28,TRBD2,TRBJ2-1
CASSLYPTAYGYTF,TGTGCCAGCAGCTTATACCCGACAGCCTATGGCTACACCTTC,many,TRBV7-3,.,TRBJ1-2
CASSLLPNSGNTIYF,TGTGCCAGCAGCCTCTTACCTAACTCTGGAAACACCATATATTTT,many,TRBV12-3/TRBV12-4,.,TRBJ1-3
CASSQSTGFNQPQHF,TGCGCCAGCAGCCAATCGACAGGGTTCAATCAGCCCCAGCATTTT,.,TRBV5-1,TRBD1,TRBJ1-5
CAWSVGILNTEAFF,TGTGCCTGGAGTGTAGGGATTTTGAACACTGAAGCTTTCTTT,.,TRBV30,.,TRBJ1-1
CSAVGTSGKRGAGRDIQYF,TGCAGTGCTGTGGGGACTAGCGGCAAACGAGGGGCTGGTCGGGACATTCAGTACTTC,.,TRBV20-1,TRBD2,TRBJ2-4
CSVGTDYEQYF,TGCAGCGTGGGGACCGATTACGAGCAGTACTTC,many,TRBV29-1,.,TRBJ2-7
CASSENRGGNIQYF,TGTGCCAGCAGTGAAAACCGGGGGGGGAACATTCAGTACTTC,many,TRBV2,TRBD2,TRBJ2-4
CASIPHRQNTEAFF,TGTGCCAGCATTCCCCACAGACAGAACACTGAAGCTTTCTTT,many,TRBV28,.,TRBJ1-1
CASSFSQGSHEQYF,TGTGCCAGCAGCTTCTCACAGGGGTCTCACGAGCAGTACTTC,.,TRBV7-9,TRBD1,TRBJ2-7
CASSLGTSGLYEQYF,TGTGCCAGCAGCTTGGGGACTAGCGGGCTTTACGAGCAGTACTTC,many,TRBV7-2,TRBD2,TRBJ2-7
CASSQVLRDRGTGELFF,TGCGCCAGCAGCCAGGTCCTCCGGGACAGGGGAACCGGGGAGCTGTTTTTT,.,TRBV4-1,TRBD1,TRBJ2-2
CASSPTGALTYEQYF,TGTGCCAGCAGCCCCACAGGGGCCCTGACCTACGAGCAGTACTTC,many,TRBV12-3/TRBV12-4,TRBD1,TRBJ2-7
CASSYEQGAKGYF,TGTGCCAGCAGTTACGAGCAGGGCGCAAAAGGGTATTTT,few,TRBV6-2/TRBV6-3,.,TRBJ2-3
CASSLGQGFGEAFF,TGTGCCAGCAGTTTGGGCCAGGGGTTTGGGGAAGCTTTCTTT,many,TRBV27,.,TRBJ1-1
CASSSEGFEKLFF,TGTGCCAGCAGTTCCGAGGGTTTCGAAAAACTGTTTTTT,.,TRBV12-3/TRBV12-4,.,TRBJ1-4
CASSYPPSGRVNTEAFF,TGTGCCAGCAGTTACCCACCTTCGGGGAGGGTGAACACTGAAGCTTTCTTT,.,TRBV6-5,.,TRBJ1-1